These T cell receptor beta chains were read from a single sample in a study of regulatory T cells in long-lasting Graves disease. TCRdb analysed the multiplex PCR reads with MiXCR anew, one entry per CDR3 protein. There are nearly 350,000 distinct CDR3 sequences in the sample; roughly 21% occur only once, and 29% lies in the top ten. The sequences come from peripheral blood mononuclear cells (PBMCs), collected when the disease was refractory, from a patient treated with antithyroid drugs. All receptors derive from a female donor with Graves disease. Each CDR3 is given with its conserved first and last residue. D genes are given only for firm matches. Rows give clone size only sometimes, using once, few, many, or a class for an expanded clone.

V gene	D gene	J gene	clone size	CDR3 DNA	CDR3 protein
TRBV19	.	TRBJ1-1	few	TGTGCCAGTAGTATTCAGGGAGGGGTGAACACTGAAGCTTTCTTT	CASSIQGGVNTEAFF
TRBV11-2	.	TRBJ2-1	.	TGTGCCAGCAGTCCAGTTGGGGCTCGCTGGTACAATGAGCAGTTCTTC	CASSPVGARWYNEQFF
TRBV6-1	TRBD2	TRBJ2-5	many	TGTGCCAGCAGTGAATGGGGAGGACTAGCGGGGGTTACCACCCAGTACTTC	CASSEWGGLAGVTTQYF
TRBV20-1	.	TRBJ1-5	few	TGCAGTGCTAGAGAGCGCCGTAGCAATCAGCCCCAGCATTTT	CSARERRSNQPQHF
TRBV2	.	TRBJ2-1	.	TGTGCCAGCAGTGATCTGGGTTCCTACAATGAGCAGTTCTTC	CASSDLGSYNEQFF
TRBV29-1	TRBD1	TRBJ1-1	.	TGCAGCGTCCGGACAGGGTACTCCGCAGATACTGAAGCTTTCTTT	CSVRTGYSADTEAFF
TRBV12-3/TRBV12-4	TRBD2	TRBJ2-3	few	TGTGCCAGCAGTTTAAGGGCGGGGGGGCCGGTCACAGATACGCAGTATTTT	CASSLRAGGPVTDTQYF
TRBV7-2	TRBD1	TRBJ1-2	many	TGTGCCAGCAGCGACAGGGGGGGTCTGTACTATGGCTACACCTTC	CASSDRGGLYYGYTF
TRBV2	TRBD1	TRBJ1-1	many	TGTGCCAGCAGGGATACAGGGGGCACTGAAGCTTTCTTT	CASRDTGGTEAFF
TRBV5-5	TRBD1	TRBJ1-2	.	TGTGCCAGCAGCTTGCCGGGACAGGGAGGTGGCTACACCTTC	CASSLPGQGGGYTF
TRBV11-2	TRBD2	TRBJ2-5	many	TGTGCCAGCAGCTTTGGTGGAGTAGCGGGGGACTCGGAGACCCAGTACTTC	CASSFGGVAGDSETQYF
TRBV20-1	.	TRBJ1-4	many	TGCAGTGCAGCCCCTCGGCGGAATGAAAAACTGTTTTTT	CSAAPRRNEKLFF
TRBV28	TRBD1	TRBJ1-1	many	TGTGCCAGCAGTCCGCGAGGCAGGGGGGGCACTGAAGCTTTCTTT	CASSPRGRGGTEAFF
TRBV6-1	.	TRBJ1-2	few	TGTGCCAGCAGCGCCTCGATAAGGGCCTATGGCTACACCTTC	CASSASIRAYGYTF
TRBV5-5	.	TRBJ2-7	many	TGTGCCAGCAGCTTGTCCGCTCCTACCTACGAGCAGTACTTC	CASSLSAPTYEQYF
TRBV6-5	TRBD1	TRBJ2-1	.	TGTGCCAGCAGTTCACAGGGGTTCTACAATGAGCAGTTCTTC	CASSSQGFYNEQFF
TRBV2	TRBD1	TRBJ1-2	many	TGTGCCAGCAGTGTTGGACAGGGGGCAGGATGGGGCTACACCTTC	CASSVGQGAGWGYTF
TRBV29-1	TRBD1	TRBJ2-5	many	TGCAGCGTCACCGGACAGGGCCAAGAGACCCAGTACTTC	CSVTGQGQETQYF
TRBV20-1	.	TRBJ1-6	few	TGCAGTGCTAGGAGCCGGGACTATAATTCACCCCTCCACTTT	CSARSRDYNSPLHF
TRBV6-1	TRBD1	TRBJ1-5	.	TGTGCCAGCAGGGACAGGGGGCTTCAGCCCCAGCATTTT	CASRDRGLQPQHF
TRBV11-3	TRBD1	TRBJ1-1	many	TGTGCCAGCAGCTTCTCGAGAAGGGACAGGGTGAGGAACACTGAAGCTTTCTTT	CASSFSRRDRVRNTEAFF
TRBV28	.	TRBJ2-7	many	TGTGCCAGCAGTTCGGGCCAGGTTAGGCTCTACGAGCAGTACTTC	CASSSGQVRLYEQYF
TRBV6-1	.	TRBJ1-2	few	TGTGCCAGCAGGGAGACAGGAGACCTTTATGGCTACACCTTC	CASRETGDLYGYTF
TRBV12-3/TRBV12-4	TRBD1	TRBJ1-6	many	TGTGCCAGCAGTTTTAGCGGGACAGGGAGTAATTCACCCCTCCACTTT	CASSFSGTGSNSPLHF
TRBV12-3/TRBV12-4	.	TRBJ2-2	many	TGTGCCAGCAGCCCCGTGGTGAACACCGGGGAGCTGTTTTTT	CASSPVVNTGELFF
TRBV30	TRBD2	TRBJ2-5	many	TGTGCCTGGAGCGGACTAGGCGACCAAGAGACCCAGTACTTC	CAWSGLGDQETQYF
TRBV7-3	TRBD1	TRBJ2-7	few	TGTGCCAGCAGCTCCGGGGGACAGGGGGCATCCTACGAGCAGTACTTC	CASSSGGQGASYEQYF
TRBV28	.	TRBJ1-2	.	TGTGCCAGCAGTTTACCAGGGAATGGCTGCACCTTC	CASSLPGNGCTF
TRBV15	.	TRBJ1-1	.	TGTGCCACCAGCAGAGGGGGGGGGATTGAAGCTTTCTTT	CATSRGGGIEAFF
TRBV27	.	TRBJ1-4	.	TGTGCCAGCAGTCCCCGACAGCCGCATAATGAAAAACTGTTTTTT	CASSPRQPHNEKLFF
TRBV12-3/TRBV12-4	.	TRBJ1-4	many	TGTGCCAGCAGCCCCTCGGGGGCGTTGCAAAAACTGTTTTTT	CASSPSGALQKLFF
TRBV2	.	TRBJ2-5	many	TGTGCCAGCAGTCGGGGACGTACCCAAGAGACCCAGTACTTC	CASSRGRTQETQYF
TRBV7-9	TRBD1	TRBJ1-4	few	TGTGCCAGCAGCCCGGGCGACAGGGAAGGGGAAAAACTGTTTTTT	CASSPGDREGEKLFF
TRBV29-1	.	TRBJ1-1	.	TGCAGCTGGTTAGGGGTTACTGAAGCTTTCTTT	CSWLGVTEAFF
TRBV19	TRBD1	TRBJ2-5	few	TGTGCCAGCGGTTCAGGGGGAATGGAGACCCAGTACTTC	CASGSGGMETQYF
TRBV6-2/TRBV6-3	TRBD1	TRBJ2-7	many	TGTGCCAGCAGAGGGACAGGGGTAGGCCACGAGCAGTACTTC	CASRGTGVGHEQYF
TRBV27	TRBD2	TRBJ2-7	many	TGTGCCAGCAGTTTAATCGGGACTAGCGGGAGTTACGAGCAGTACTTC	CASSLIGTSGSYEQYF
TRBV24-1	.	TRBJ1-2	.	TGTGCCACCAGTCAAGGGGCAGCCTACACCTTC	CATSQGAAYTF
TRBV11-1	.	TRBJ2-5	many	TGTGCCAGCAGCTTCCCCCCGGACGCCCAAGAGACCCAGTACTTC	CASSFPPDAQETQYF
TRBV6-2/TRBV6-3	.	TRBJ2-7	.	TGTGCCAGCAGTCACGTCCCAGATACCTACGAGCAGTACTTC	CASSHVPDTYEQYF
TRBV24-1	.	TRBJ2-5	.	TGTGCCACCAGTGACACCGGGACGGGGGTTTCGGAGACCCAGTACTTC	CATSDTGTGVSETQYF
TRBV6-2/TRBV6-3	.	TRBJ2-7	many	TGTGCCAGCAGTTACTCTAGTCGACTAGGCGGGTACGAGCAGTACTTC	CASSYSSRLGGYEQYF
TRBV20-1	.	TRBJ1-4	few	TGCAGTGCACCAGTCGAGGGTTCAAAACTGTTTTTT	CSAPVEGSKLFF
TRBV9	.	TRBJ2-7	few	TGTGCCAGCAGCGCCCCCACGGGGGACGAGCAGTACTTC	CASSAPTGDEQYF
TRBV7-9	.	TRBJ1-2	few	TGTGCCAGCAGCTCTCACTTGACAGCGAACTATGGCTACACCTTC	CASSSHLTANYGYTF
TRBV6-1	.	TRBJ2-2	few	TGTGCCAGCAGTCTTTCTTCGGCCGCCTTGAGGATCGCGAACACCGGGGAGCTGTTTTTT	CASSLSSAALRIANTGELFF
TRBV2	.	TRBJ1-4	many	TGTGCCAACGGCAGGGCCGGTAATGAAAAACTGTTTTTT	CANGRAGNEKLFF
TRBV5-1	TRBD1	TRBJ2-7	.	TGCGCCAGCAGCTTGGAGGCGACAGGGGGCCGGAACGAGCAGTACTTC	CASSLEATGGRNEQYF
TRBV28	.	TRBJ2-7	many	TGTGCCAGCAGTTTACCTTGGCAGGGTACGCAGTACTTC	CASSLPWQGTQYF
TRBV9	TRBD1	TRBJ1-3	few	TGTGCCAGCAGCGTAACGGGACAGGGGGCTCATAACACCATATATTTT	CASSVTGQGAHNTIYF
TRBV5-1	.	TRBJ1-1	many	TGCGCCAGCAGCTTGGACAGGGCGGCTGAAGCTTTCTTT	CASSLDRAAEAFF
TRBV3-1	.	TRBJ2-7	few	TGTGCCAGCAGCCAAAGACGGACGCTAAACTACGAGCAGTACTTC	CASSQRRTLNYEQYF
TRBV7-9	.	TRBJ2-2	.	TGTGCCAGCAGCTTACCGACATTCAACACCGGGGAGCTGTTTTTT	CASSLPTFNTGELFF